This TCR beta chain was recorded in a study of T cell changes during pregnancy in multiple sclerosis. With 5 bases clipped from V and 7 bases from J, the junction kept 12 bases outside the gene matches. The CDR3 contains 17 residues. Looked up from germline, CDR1 is SGHTA and CDR2 is FQGNSA. Using immunoSEQ multiplex PCR, the repertoire was profiled, and TCRdb retains in-frame clones only, with some absent. The repertoire holds approximately 70,000 clones, with roughly 90% as singletons. The source of this sequence is a female donor in good health, enrolled as a control in a pregnancy study. Sequencing was performed on peripheral blood, taken in the first trimester of pregnancy. The V gene is TRBV7-2, the J gene TRBJ2-4; 12 positions match TRBD1. This chain's CDR3 is CASSLTGQGALGNIQYF. CDR3 nucleotides: TGTGCCAGCAGCCTGACGGGACAGGGGGCGCTTGGTAACATTCAGTACTTC.